The rows below give T cell receptor beta chains drawn from one sample of a study of identical twins. TCRdb re-analysed the 5' RACE reads in MiXCR, keeping a single row per CDR3 protein. The top ten clones hold 0.27% of a sample with some 1,700,000 distinct CDR3 sequences, less than 40% of them seen once. Sequencing was carried out using cord blood. The receptors here all came from a newborn girl in good health. CDR3s include the opening cysteine and the closing phenylalanine or tryptophan.

J gene	V gene	CDR3 protein
TRBJ2-3	TRBV5-1	CASSPGLAGGSTQYF
.	TRBV20-1	CSGKSGSRDEQYF
TRBJ2-3	TRBV7-2	CASSFFQRGQYF
TRBJ2-1	TRBV10-1	CASSAGTYNEQFF
TRBJ1-2	TRBV9	CASSPHSGTGAFYGYTF
TRBJ1-5	TRBV2	CASKVETGWDQPQHF
TRBJ2-1	TRBV20-1	CSASRASSYNEQFF
TRBJ2-1	TRBV24-1	CATSDVRLAGSYNEQFF
TRBJ2-5	TRBV4-1	CASSLLAGEQTQYF
TRBJ2-1	TRBV29-1	CSVEGALSSYNEQFF
TRBJ2-7	TRBV5-1	CASSLGPSSHEQYF
TRBJ2-1	TRBV11-2	CASSLVGGPFF
TRBJ1-2	TRBV10-3	CAISEVTGTGAPRGYGYTF
TRBJ1-2	TRBV20-1	CSASARTYYGYTF